This section outlines one TCR beta chain sequence together with its context. Its antigen is not identified. The data were taken from a study of cytomegalovirus exposure and HLA in healthy donors. Study-wide context: HLA-typed donors were the source of around 87 million unique TCRs, which an early data release held. Regarding the study as a whole: The authors judged a highly shared variant cluster likely a sequencing artifact. Later analysis showed most CMV-associated TCR beta chains appearing HLA-restricted. Excluded were some V segments that proved indistinguishable, including TRBV6-2 and TRBV6-3.

Primers: 60 Vbeta forward and 13 Jbeta reverse. TCRdb's table, derived via immunoSEQ multiplex PCR, lists solely in-frame clones and lacks some. The sample has 180,000 or so clones, about 75% seen once. CDR3 length: 15 amino acids. Trimming removed 0 bases at V and 0 bases at J, with 6 bases between. Germline assignment: CDR1 SGHRS and CDR2 YFSETQ. Material: PBMCs. The chain uses TRBV5-1 and TRBJ2-2, with D hard to call. This receptor was obtained from a woman aged 40 to 50 in good health and CMV-seropositive. The CDR3 DNA sequence: TGCGCCAGCAGCTTGGCCGAGGCGAACACCGGGGAGCTGTTTTTT. Translation: CASSLAEANTGELFF. Looking up the rest from reference TRBV5-1 and TRBJ2-2 gives the full variable domain: KAGVTQTPRYLIKTRGQQVTLSCSPISGHRSVSWYQQTPGQGLQFLFEYFSETQRNKGNFPGRFSGRQFSNSRSEMNVSTLELGDSALYLCASSLAEANTGELFFGEGSRLTVL.